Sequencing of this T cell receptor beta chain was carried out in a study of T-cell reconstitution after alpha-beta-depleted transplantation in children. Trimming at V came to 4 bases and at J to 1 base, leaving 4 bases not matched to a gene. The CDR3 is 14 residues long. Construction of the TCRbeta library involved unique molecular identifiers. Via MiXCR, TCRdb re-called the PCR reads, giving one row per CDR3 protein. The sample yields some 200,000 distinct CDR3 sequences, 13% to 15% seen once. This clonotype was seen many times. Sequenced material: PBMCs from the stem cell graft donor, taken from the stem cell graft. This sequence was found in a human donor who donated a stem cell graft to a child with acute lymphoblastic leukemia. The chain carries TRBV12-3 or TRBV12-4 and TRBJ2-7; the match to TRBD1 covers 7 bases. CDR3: CASSSGQPSYEQYF. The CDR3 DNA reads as TGTGCCAGCAGTTCGGGACAGCCGTCCTACGAGCAGTACTTC.